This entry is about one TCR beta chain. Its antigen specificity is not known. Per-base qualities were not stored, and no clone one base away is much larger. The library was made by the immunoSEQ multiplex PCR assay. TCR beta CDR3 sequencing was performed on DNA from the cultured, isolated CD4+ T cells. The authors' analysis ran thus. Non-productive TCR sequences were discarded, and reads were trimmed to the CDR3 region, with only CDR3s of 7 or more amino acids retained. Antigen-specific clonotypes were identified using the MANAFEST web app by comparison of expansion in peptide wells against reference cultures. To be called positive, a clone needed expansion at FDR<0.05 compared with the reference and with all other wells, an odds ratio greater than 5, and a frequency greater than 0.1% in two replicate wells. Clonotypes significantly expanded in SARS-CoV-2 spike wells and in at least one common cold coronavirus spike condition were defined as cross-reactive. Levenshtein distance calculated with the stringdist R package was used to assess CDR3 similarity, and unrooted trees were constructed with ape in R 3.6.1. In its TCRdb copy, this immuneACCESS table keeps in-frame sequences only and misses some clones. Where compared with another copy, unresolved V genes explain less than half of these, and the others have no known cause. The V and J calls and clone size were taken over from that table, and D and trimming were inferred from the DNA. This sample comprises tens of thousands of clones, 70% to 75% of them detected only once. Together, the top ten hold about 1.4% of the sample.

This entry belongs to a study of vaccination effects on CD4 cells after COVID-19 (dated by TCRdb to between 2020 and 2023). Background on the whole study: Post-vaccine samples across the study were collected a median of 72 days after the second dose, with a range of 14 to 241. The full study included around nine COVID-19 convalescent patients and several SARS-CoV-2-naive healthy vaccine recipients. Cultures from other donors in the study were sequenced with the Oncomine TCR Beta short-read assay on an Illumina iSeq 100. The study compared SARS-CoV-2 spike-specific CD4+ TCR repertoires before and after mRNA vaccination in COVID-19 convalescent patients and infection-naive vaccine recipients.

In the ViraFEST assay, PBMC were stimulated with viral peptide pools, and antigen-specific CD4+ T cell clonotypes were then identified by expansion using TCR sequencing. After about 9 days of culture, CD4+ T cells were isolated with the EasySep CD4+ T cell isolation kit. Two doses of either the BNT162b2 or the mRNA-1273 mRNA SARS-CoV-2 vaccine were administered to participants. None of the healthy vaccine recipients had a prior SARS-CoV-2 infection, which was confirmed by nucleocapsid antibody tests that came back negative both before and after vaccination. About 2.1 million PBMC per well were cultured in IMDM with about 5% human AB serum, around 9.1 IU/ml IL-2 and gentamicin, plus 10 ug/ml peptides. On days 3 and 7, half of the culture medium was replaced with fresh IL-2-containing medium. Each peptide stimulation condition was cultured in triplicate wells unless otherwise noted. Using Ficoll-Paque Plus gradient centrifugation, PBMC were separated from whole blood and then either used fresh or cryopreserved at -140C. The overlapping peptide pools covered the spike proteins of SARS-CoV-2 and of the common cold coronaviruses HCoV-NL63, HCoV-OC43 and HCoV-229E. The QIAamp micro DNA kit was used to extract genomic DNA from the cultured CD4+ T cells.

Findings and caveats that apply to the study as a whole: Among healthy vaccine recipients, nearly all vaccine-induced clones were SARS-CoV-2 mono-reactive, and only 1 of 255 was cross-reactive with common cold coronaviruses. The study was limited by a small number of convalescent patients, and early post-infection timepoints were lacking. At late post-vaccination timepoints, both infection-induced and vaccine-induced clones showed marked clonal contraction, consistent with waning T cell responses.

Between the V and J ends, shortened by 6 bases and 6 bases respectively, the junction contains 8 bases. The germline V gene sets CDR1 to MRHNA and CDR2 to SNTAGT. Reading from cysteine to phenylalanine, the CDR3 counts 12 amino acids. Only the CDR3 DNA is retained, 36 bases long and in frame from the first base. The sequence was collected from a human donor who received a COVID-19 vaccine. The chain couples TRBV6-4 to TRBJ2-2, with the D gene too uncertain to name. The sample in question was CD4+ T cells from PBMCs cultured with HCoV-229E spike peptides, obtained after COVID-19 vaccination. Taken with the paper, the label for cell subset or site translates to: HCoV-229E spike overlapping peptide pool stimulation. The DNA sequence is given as TGTGCCAGCAGGGGGTCCCCCGGGGAGCTGTTTTTT. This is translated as CASRGSPGELFF.